A single sample is the source of the 13 T cell receptor beta chains below, sequenced in a study of PD-1 blockade in classical Hodgkin lymphoma (TCRdb year 2020). The library was generated by the immunoSEQ multiplex PCR assay. Entries here come from immuneACCESS through TCRdb and include only in-frame sequences with V and J called. Some clones fail to appear in such tables; in the studies checked, an unresolved V gene covers under half of the shortfall, and the cause of the remainder is unknown. This sample is represented by around 60,000 clones; roughly 92% of them were singletons. More than 7.5% of the sample goes to the ten largest clones. The sample's time point label, decoded: cycle 4 day 1 (C4D1), after more than five weeks of nivolumab. Every trial patient had relapsed after autologous stem cell transplantation, and cohorts A, B and C differed in prior brentuximab vedotin exposure. Sequencing was performed on peripheral blood mononuclear cells (PBMCs), taken before the fourth cycle of nivolumab. The source of these receptors is a human donor with classical Hodgkin lymphoma.

The table lists this clone with a count of one. The chain carries TRBV19 and TRBJ2-1; D call uncertain. The CDR3 length is 15 residues. Per germline, CDR1 LNHDA and CDR2 SQIVND (reference sequence). The V and J ends lost 3 bases and 4 bases respectively, with 13 bases between them. CDR3: CASSIIFGEYNEQFF. CDR3 nucleotides: TGTGCCAGTAGTATTATCTTTGGCGAGTACAATGAGCAGTTCTTC.

The V gene is TRBV5-1, the J gene TRBJ2-6; no definite D call. From germline, CDR1 is SGHRS and CDR2 YFSETQ. The CDR3 has 14 amino acids. Trimming took 3 bases from V and 2 from J, leaving 6 bases between them. The CDR3 DNA reads as TGCGCCAGCAGCTCGATAACTGGGGCCAACGTCCTGACTTTC. Translation gives CASSSITGANVLTF.

The chain joins TRBV2 to TRBJ2-2, with 9 positions matching TRBD1. The CDR3 is made up of 14 amino acids. Germline CDR1 is SNHLY and CDR2 is FYNNEI. Losses at the gene ends were 7 bases for V and 7 bases for J; bases not matched to a gene: 7. The CDR3 loop reads CASKGQGPHGELFF. CDR3 sequence (DNA): TGTGCCAGCAAGGGACAGGGCCCCCACGGGGAGCTGTTTTTT. Combining the CDR3 with reference TRBV2 and TRBJ2-2 gives the whole variable domain EPEVTQTPSHQVTQMGQEVILRCVPISNHLYFYWYRQILGQKVEFLVSFYNNEISEKSEIFDDQFSVERPDGSNFTLKIRSTKLEDSAMYFCASKGQGPHGELFFGEGSRLTVL.

The chain employs TRBV4-2 and TRBJ2-5; 10 nucleotides align to TRBD2. Germline assignment: CDR1 LGHNA and CDR2 YNFKEQ. The CDR3 consists of 16 residues. V shed 4 bases, J shed 2 bases, and the junction held 7 bases outside the gene matches. The CDR3 here is CASSLDLAGAQETQYF. The DNA of the CDR3 is TGTGCCAGCAGCCTAGATCTAGCGGGGGCACAAGAGACCCAGTACTTC.

The table lists this clone with a count of one. The chain is built from TRBV7-3 and TRBJ2-5, with D tentatively TRBD1 (5 bases). V lost 5 bases and J 5 bases, leaving 15 bases between the germline ends. Germline loops: CDR1 SGHTA, CDR2 FQGTGA. CDR3 length equals 14 residues. The CDR3 sequence: CASSPAGKGETQYF. CDR3 nucleotide sequence: TGTGCCAGCAGCCCAGCAGGGAAAGGGGAGACCCAGTACTTC. Based on the CDR3 plus reference TRBV7-3 and TRBJ2-5, the full variable domain is GAGVSQTPSNKVTEKGKYVELRCDPISGHTALYWYRQSLGQGPEFLIYFQGTGAADDSGLPNDRFFAVRPEGSVSTLKIQRTERGDSAVYLCASSPAGKGETQYFGPGTRLLVL.

Notes on this clone: This same CDR3 is encoded by further DNA sequences in the sample. The V and J genes are TRBV7-9 and TRBJ2-2, with D perhaps TRBD1 or TRBD2 (5 bases each). The CDR3 runs to 13 residues. Deletions cut 5 bases from V and 4 bases from J, with 8 bases between. Germline CDR1 and CDR2: SEHNR and FQNEAQ (reference sequence). CDR3 region: CASSPGGTGELFF. DNA for the CDR3: TGTGCCAGCAGCCCTGGGGGCACCGGGGAGCTGTTTTTT.

This clone was seen just once. The chain uses TRBV6-6 and TRBJ2-1; TRBD2 matches at 11 bases. There are 15 residues in the CDR3. The junction had 6 bases not matched to a gene; V was cut back by 6 bases and J by 5 bases. Germline V lookup: CDR1 MNHNY, CDR2 SVGAGI (reference sequence). CDR3 coding DNA: TGTGCCAGCAGCCGGACTAGCGGGCTCAACAATGAGCAGTTCTTC. Translation: CASSRTSGLNNEQFF.

The rearrangement uses TRBV27 and TRBJ1-6; D unclear. Germline V gene lookup returns CDR1 MNHEY and CDR2 SMNVEV (reference sequence). V lost 4 bases and J lost 4, with 8 bases in between. This CDR3 region has 14 residues. The CDR3 region has the DNA TGTGCCAGCAGTTCCTCCCTTTATAATTCACCCCTCCACTTT. Protein: CASSSSLYNSPLHF.

The V and J genes are TRBV5-6 and TRBJ2-7; D might be TRBD1 (5 bases). CDR3 length: 14 residues. The germline V gene encodes CDR1 SGHDT and CDR2 YYEEEE. Trimming left V 1 base short and J 1 base short, with 9 bases between. CDR3 nucleotide sequence: TGTGCCAGCAGCTTGCAGCAGGGATCCTACGAGCAGTACTTC. This encodes CASSLQQGSYEQYF.

The V call is TRBV6-6, the J call TRBJ1-4, with 8 bases identical to TRBD1. V was pared by 6 bases and J by 0 bases, with 6 bases of the junction left unmatched. Germline CDR1 and CDR2: MNHNY and SVGAGI (reference sequence). There are 16 residues in the CDR3. CDR3 DNA sequence: TGTGCCAGCAGCCTTACAGGGGGTGCAACTAATGAAAAACTGTTTTTT. Encoded protein: CASSLTGGATNEKLFF.

This clone was observed a single time. CDR3 protein: CASGLGQGGETQYF. The CDR3 DNA reads as TGCGCCAGCGGGCTTGGACAGGGGGGAGAGACCCAGTACTTC. V and J are TRBV5-1 and TRBJ2-5, with 10 bases matching TRBD1. Per the germline V gene, CDR1 is SGHRS and CDR2 is YFSETQ. J was trimmed by 4 bases and V by 7 bases; bases with no gene match: 7. CDR3 length: 14 amino acids.

The chain couples TRBV7-9 to TRBJ2-4; possibly TRBD2 for D (5 bases). Germline CDR1 reads SEHNR; CDR2 reads FQNEAQ (reference sequence). V gave up 5 bases and J gave up 0 bases, with 11 bases separating them. This CDR3 is built from 15 residues. The CDR3 sequence: CASSHEGVAKNIQYF. The CDR3 DNA sequence: TGTGCCAGCAGCCACGAGGGAGTAGCCAAAAACATTCAGTACTTC.

This clone was seen a single time. This chain joins TRBV14 and TRBJ2-1, with a tentative D call TRBD2 (6 bases). CDR1 and CDR2 from the germline V gene are SGHDN and FVKESK. This CDR3 spans 16 amino acids. V lost 4 bases to trimming and J lost 3 bases, with 16 bases between them. As DNA, the CDR3 is TGTGCCAGCAGCCCTGAAGCGGGTAACCACTACAATGAGCAGTTCTTC. It specifies CASSPEAGNHYNEQFF. The full variable domain, its missing parts supplied by reference TRBV14 and TRBJ2-1, is EAGVTQFPSHSVIEKGQTVTLRCDPISGHDNLYWYRRVMGKEIKFLLHFVKESKQDESGMPNNRFLAERTGGTYSTLKVQPAELEDSGVYFCASSPEAGNHYNEQFFGPGTRLTVL.